The clone carrying this T cell receptor (beta chain) came up many times. This sample was taken from a study of cytomegalovirus exposure and HLA in healthy donors. The PCR contained 60 Vbeta and 13 Jbeta primers. The protocol was immunoSEQ multiplex PCR, while the TCRdb copy is restricted to in-frame clones and leaves out a portion. The profile shows about 87,000 clones, 65% to 75% of them singletons. V lost 8 bases to trimming and J lost 4 bases; unmatched junction nucleotides: 10. Germline V gives CDR1 MNHNS, CDR2 SASEGT. The CDR3 length is 15 residues. Likely unrecorded immune exposures existed in these nominally healthy donors.

The V gene is TRBV6-1, the J gene TRBJ1-5; 8 bases line up with TRBD1. The clonotype was recovered from a man aged 30 to 39 in good health and CMV-seropositive. Sample: PBMCs. The DNA of the CDR3 is TGTGCCAGCTCTTCTGACAGGGGAGGGAATCAGCCCCAGCATTTT. Protein sequence: CASSSDRGGNQPQHF.